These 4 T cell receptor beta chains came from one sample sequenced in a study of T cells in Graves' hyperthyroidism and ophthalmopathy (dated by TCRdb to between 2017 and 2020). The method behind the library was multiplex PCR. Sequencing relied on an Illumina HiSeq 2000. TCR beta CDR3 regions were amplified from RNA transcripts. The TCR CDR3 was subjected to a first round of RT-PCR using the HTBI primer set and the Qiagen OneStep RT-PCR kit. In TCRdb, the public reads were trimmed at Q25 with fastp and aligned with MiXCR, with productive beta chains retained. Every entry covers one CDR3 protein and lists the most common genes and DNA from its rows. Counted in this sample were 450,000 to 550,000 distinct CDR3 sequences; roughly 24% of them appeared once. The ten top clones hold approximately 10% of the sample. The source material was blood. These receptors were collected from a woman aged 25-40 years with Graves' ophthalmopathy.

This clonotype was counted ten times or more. CDR3 region: CASMGQETQYF. In nucleotides, the CDR3 is TGTGCCAGTATGGGCCAAGAGACCCAGTACTTC. The chain is built from TRBV19 and TRBJ2-5; no reliable D call. CDR3 size: 11 residues. Deletions cut 7 bases from V and 1 base from J, with 4 bases between. Germline lookup yields CDR1 LNHDA and CDR2 SQIVND (reference sequence).

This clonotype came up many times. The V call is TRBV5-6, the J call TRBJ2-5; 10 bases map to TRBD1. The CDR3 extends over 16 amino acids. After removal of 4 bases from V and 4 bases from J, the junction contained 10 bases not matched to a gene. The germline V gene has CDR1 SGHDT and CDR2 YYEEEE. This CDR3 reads CASSKPGQGTGETQYF. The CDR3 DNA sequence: TGTGCCAGCAGCAAGCCGGGACAGGGGACTGGAGAGACCCAGTACTTC.

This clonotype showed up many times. The CDR3 DNA is TGTGCCAGCAGTGAGCAGGTTGAAGCTTTCTTT. Protein: CASSEQVEAFF. V and J are TRBV6-1 and TRBJ1-1; D is uncertain. This CDR3 spans 11 amino acids. Germline V gives CDR1 MNHNS, CDR2 SASEGT. The V and J ends lost 3 bases and 7 bases respectively, with 6 bases between them.

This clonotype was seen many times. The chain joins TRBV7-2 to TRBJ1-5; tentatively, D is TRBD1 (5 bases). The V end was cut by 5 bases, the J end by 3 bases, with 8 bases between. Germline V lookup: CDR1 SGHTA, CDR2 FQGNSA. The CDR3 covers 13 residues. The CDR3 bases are TGTGCCAGCAGCAGGGGCCCCAATCAGCCCCAGCATTTT. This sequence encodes CASSRGPNQPQHF.